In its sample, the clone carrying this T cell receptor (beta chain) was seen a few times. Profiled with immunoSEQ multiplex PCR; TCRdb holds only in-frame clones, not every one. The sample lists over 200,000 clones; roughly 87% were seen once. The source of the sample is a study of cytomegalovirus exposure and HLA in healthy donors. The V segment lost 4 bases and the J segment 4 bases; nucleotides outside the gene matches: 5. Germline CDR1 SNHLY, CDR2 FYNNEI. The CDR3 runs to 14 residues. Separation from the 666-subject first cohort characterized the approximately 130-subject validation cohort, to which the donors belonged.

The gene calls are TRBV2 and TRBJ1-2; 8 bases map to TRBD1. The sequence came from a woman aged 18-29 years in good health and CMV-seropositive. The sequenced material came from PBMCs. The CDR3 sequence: CASSGTGFIYGYTF. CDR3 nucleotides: TGTGCCAGCAGTGGGACAGGGTTTATCTATGGCTACACCTTC.